This record covers a single TCR beta chain. This sample is part of a study of blood T cell repertoires in COVID-19. Study in general: The study drew acute and convalescent COVID-19 samples from the United States, Italy and Spain.

Per the study methods: Reference gene primer amplification in the assay estimated nucleated cell counts. The table came from immunoSEQ multiplex PCR; TCRdb's copy has only in-frame clones and leaves some out. V and J calls and clone size are as listed in that table; D and trimming were resolved from the DNA. The profile shows about 140,000 clones, around four fifths of them singletons. J was trimmed by 4 bases and V by 2 bases; bases with no gene match: 9. The CDR3 runs to 16 residues. Germline CDR1 and CDR2: SGDLS and YYNGEE. The chain carries TRBV9 and TRBJ2-5; 9 bases map to TRBD2. This clonotype originated in a human donor in a cohort sampled during active COVID-19. Sequenced material: peripheral blood. CDR3 protein: CASSVAAGAGGETQYF. CDR3 in DNA: TGTGCCAGCAGCGTGGCTGCGGGAGCGGGGGGAGAGACCCAGTACTTC.